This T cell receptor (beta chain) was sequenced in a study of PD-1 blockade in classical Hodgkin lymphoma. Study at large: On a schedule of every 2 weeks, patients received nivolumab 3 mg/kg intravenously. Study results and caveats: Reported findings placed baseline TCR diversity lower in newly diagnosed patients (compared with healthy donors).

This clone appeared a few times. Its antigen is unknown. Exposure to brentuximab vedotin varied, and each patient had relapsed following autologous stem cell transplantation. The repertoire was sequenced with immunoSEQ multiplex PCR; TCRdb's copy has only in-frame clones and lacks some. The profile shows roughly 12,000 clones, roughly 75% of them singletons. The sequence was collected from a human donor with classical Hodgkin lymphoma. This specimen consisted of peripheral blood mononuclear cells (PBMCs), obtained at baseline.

Written as DNA, the CDR3 is TGTGCCAGCACCTCCGCCGGGACAGGGATCACCGGGGAGCTGTTTTTT. This gives the protein CASTSAGTGITGELFF. This chain connects TRBV25-1 to TRBJ2-2; 9 bases are shared with TRBD1. The CDR3 runs 16 residues. Germline lookup yields CDR1 MGHDK and CDR2 SYGVNS. Germline trimming cut 7 bases from V and 4 bases from J; bases unmatched to any gene: 10.